This TCR beta chain was profiled in a study of T cell responses to AZD1222 COVID-19 vaccine. Study observations and caveats: Females outnumbered males among donors, who were mostly white British; clonal diversity was possibly underestimated. With dominance at 160-218 and 743-854, vaccine-associated CD4 TCRs spanned spike. Rises in breadth and depth of Spike-specific TCRs came after two AZD1222 doses.

The data were produced by immunoSEQ multiplex PCR, yet TCRdb's version contains in-frame clones alone and is incomplete. The sample lists 90,000 or so clones, roughly 90% seen once, with approximately 5.3% in the top ten. A remark on this clone: Its antigen is still unknown.

The CDR3 has 15 amino acids. V was shortened by 0 bases and J by 0 bases, with 9 bases between the two germline ends. Germline assignment: CDR1 LGHNA and CDR2 YNFKEQ. The chain joins TRBV4-2 to TRBJ2-7; no firm D call. The specimen comprised peripheral blood, sampled 28 days after the second AZD1222 dose. The TCR originated in an adult who received the AZD1222 COVID-19 vaccine. CDR3 amino acids: CASSQEGKGSYEQYF. In nucleotides, the CDR3 is TGTGCCAGCAGCCAAGAGGGAAAGGGCTCCTACGAGCAGTACTTC.